Below are 6 T cell receptor beta chains sequenced from a single sample in a study of T cell changes during pregnancy in multiple sclerosis. Generated by immunoSEQ multiplex PCR, the TCRdb table keeps only in-frame clones and is missing some. The profile shows fewer than 50,000 clones, about 94% of them singletons. The sequenced sample was CD8+ T cells from peripheral blood mononuclear cells, obtained in the first trimester of pregnancy. The receptors were sampled from a female donor with multiple sclerosis, enrolled in a pregnancy study.

The sample holds one count of this clone. V and J are TRBV4-1 and TRBJ1-2, with D perhaps TRBD1 (5 bases). V was cut by 3 bases and J by 0 bases, with 14 bases left in between. The length of the CDR3 is 16 residues. Looked up from germline, CDR1 is MGHRA and CDR2 is YSYEKL. The CDR3: CASSQFAGSTNYGYTF. Written as DNA, the CDR3 is TGCGCCAGCAGCCAGTTCGCAGGGTCCACTAACTATGGCTACACCTTC.

The chain has TRBV27 and TRBJ2-7, with TRBD1 matching 10 bases. V dropped 9 bases and J dropped 4; count of bases not matched to a gene: 3. Germline V gene sequence: CDR1 MNHEY, CDR2 SMNVEV (reference sequence). The CDR3 extends over 12 amino acids. Written as DNA, the CDR3 is TGTGCCAGAAGACAGGGGGCTTACGAGCAGTACTTC. This sequence encodes CARRQGAYEQYF.

The rearrangement uses TRBV6-5 and TRBJ2-7; 7 nucleotides align to TRBD1. This CDR3 region has 14 residues. Looked up from germline, CDR1 is MNHEY and CDR2 is SVGAGI. The V segment lost 5 bases and the J segment 1 base; nucleotides outside the gene matches: 5. The CDR3 reads CASSLGQWSYEQYF. In nucleotides, the CDR3 is TGTGCCAGCAGTCTGGGACAGTGGTCCTACGAGCAGTACTTC.

Sample share makes this clone medium-sized. The gene calls are TRBV4-2 and TRBJ2-1; 7 nucleotides align to TRBD1. The CDR3 runs to 17 residues. J gave up 0 bases and V 3 bases, and 8 bases lay outside the gene matches. In germline, CDR1 is LGHNA, CDR2 YNFKEQ. The CDR3 bases are TGTGCCAGCAGCCACCCCTTTGACAGGGTCTCCTACAATGAGCAGTTCTTC. Translated, it gives CASSHPFDRVSYNEQFF.

The CDR3, as DNA: TGTGCCAGCAGGGAACAAGCGTTCTCCTACGAGCAGTACTTC. Amino acids: CASREQAFSYEQYF. This chain uses TRBV27 with TRBJ2-7; D is ambiguous. This CDR3 comprises 14 residues. Germline values: CDR1 MNHEY, CDR2 SMNVEV (reference sequence). Trimming shortened V by 6 bases and J by 0 bases, and 12 bases separated the two germline ends.

The chain joins TRBV29-1 to TRBJ1-2, with D perhaps matching TRBD1 (6 bases). The CDR3 runs 15 residues. Germline CDR1 SQVTM, CDR2 ANQGSEA. Trimming left V 1 base short and J 2 bases short, with 14 bases between. This CDR3 reads CSVEGRRQENYGYTF. The CDR3 DNA sequence: TGCAGCGTTGAAGGTCGGAGACAGGAGAACTATGGCTACACCTTC.